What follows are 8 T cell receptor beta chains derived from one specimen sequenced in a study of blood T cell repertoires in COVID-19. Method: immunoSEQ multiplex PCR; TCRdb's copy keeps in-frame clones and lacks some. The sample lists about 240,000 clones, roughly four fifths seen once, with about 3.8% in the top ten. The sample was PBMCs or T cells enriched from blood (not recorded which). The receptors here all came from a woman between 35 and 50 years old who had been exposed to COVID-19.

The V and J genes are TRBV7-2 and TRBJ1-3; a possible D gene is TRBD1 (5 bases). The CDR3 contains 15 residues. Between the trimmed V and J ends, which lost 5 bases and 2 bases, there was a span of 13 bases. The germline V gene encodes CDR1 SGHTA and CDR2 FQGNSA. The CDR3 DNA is TGTGCCAGCAGCGCGACTGACAGTCCTGGAAACACCATATATTTT. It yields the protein CASSATDSPGNTIYF.

Written as DNA, the CDR3 is TGCGCCAGCAGCCTTGAACAGGAGCGCACTGAAGCTTTCTTT. It is translated as CASSLEQERTEAFF. The V call is TRBV4-1, the J call TRBJ1-1, with a tentative D call TRBD1 (5 bases). V was trimmed by 4 bases and J by 4 bases, leaving 13 bases between them. The CDR3 is made up of 14 amino acids. Germline values: CDR1 MGHRA, CDR2 YSYEKL.

The CDR3 DNA is TGTGCCGTGCAACCCGGGACAAGGAACACTGAAGCTTTCTTT. Its translation is CAVQPGTRNTEAFF. The genes are TRBV6-5 and TRBJ1-1; the D gene is possibly TRBD1 (6 bases). Germline CDR1 reads MNHEY; CDR2 reads SVGAGI. The CDR3 sequence is 14 residues long. With 11 bases removed from V and 1 base from J, the gap between germline ends came to 17 bases.

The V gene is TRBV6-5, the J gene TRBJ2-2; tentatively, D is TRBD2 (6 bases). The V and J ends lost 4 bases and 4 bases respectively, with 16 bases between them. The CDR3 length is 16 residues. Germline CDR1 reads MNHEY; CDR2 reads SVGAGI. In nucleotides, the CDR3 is TGTGCCAGCAGTTCCCCGACAGAGCGGGCCACCGGGGAGCTGTTTTTT. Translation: CASSSPTERATGELFF.

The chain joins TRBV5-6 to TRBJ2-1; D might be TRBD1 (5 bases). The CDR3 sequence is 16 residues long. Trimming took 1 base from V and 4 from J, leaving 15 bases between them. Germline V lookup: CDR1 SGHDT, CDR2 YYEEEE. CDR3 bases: TGTGCCAGCAGCTTGTTCGCTACTGGACAATACAATGAGCAGTTCTTC. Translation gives CASSLFATGQYNEQFF.

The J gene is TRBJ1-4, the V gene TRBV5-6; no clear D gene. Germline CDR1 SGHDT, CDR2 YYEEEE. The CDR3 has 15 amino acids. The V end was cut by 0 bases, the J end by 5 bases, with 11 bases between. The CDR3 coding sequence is TGTGCCAGCAGCTTGGTTCCAGGATCGAATGAAAAACTGTTTTTT. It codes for CASSLVPGSNEKLFF.

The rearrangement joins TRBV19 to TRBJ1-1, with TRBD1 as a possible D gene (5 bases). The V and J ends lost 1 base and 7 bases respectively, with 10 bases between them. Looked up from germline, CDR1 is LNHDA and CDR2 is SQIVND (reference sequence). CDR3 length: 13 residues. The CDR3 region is CASSIGGTYEAFF. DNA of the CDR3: TGTGCCAGTAGTATAGGGGGCACCTATGAAGCTTTCTTT.

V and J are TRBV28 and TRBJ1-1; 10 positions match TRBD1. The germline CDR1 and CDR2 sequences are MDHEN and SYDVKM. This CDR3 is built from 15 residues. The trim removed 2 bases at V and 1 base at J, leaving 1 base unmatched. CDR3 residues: CASSLGTGENTEAFF. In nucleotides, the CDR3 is TGTGCCAGCAGTTTAGGGACAGGGGAGAACACTGAAGCTTTCTTT.